A selection of T cell receptor beta chains follows, all from one sample in a study of blood T cells in healthy people across ages. TCRdb reanalysed the 5' RACE reads using MiXCR and keeps one entry per CDR3 protein. This sample has more than 800,000 distinct CDR3 sequences, with more than 35% found just once. The sample consisted of blood. The source is a woman between 55 and 75 years old in good health. CDR3s include the opening cysteine and the closing phenylalanine or tryptophan. D genes are given only for firm matches. Rows may omit the clone size; those that give it use once, few, many or a size class.

V	size	J	length	D	CDR3	DNA
TRBV11-2	NA	TRBJ1-6	15	NA	CASSLVGSTGSPLHF	TGTGCCAGCAGCTTAGTAGGCAGTACCGGATCACCCCTCCACTTT
TRBV27	NA	TRBJ2-1	16	TRBD1	CASSPLGQGGSNEQFF	TGTGCCAGCAGTCCCCTTGGACAGGGGGGAAGTAATGAGCAGTTCTTC
TRBV19	NA	TRBJ1-2	15	NA	CASSIGDGANYGYTF	TGTGCCAGTAGTATTGGGGACGGGGCTAACTATGGCTACACCTTC
TRBV20-1	NA	TRBJ2-7	13	TRBD1	CSVPGQGASEQYF	TGCAGTGTTCCGGGACAGGGGGCTAGCGAGCAGTACTTC
TRBV7-9	once	TRBJ1-6	15	NA	CASRARTPPASPLHF	TGTGCCAGCAGAGCCAGGACGCCTCCTGCCTCACCCCTCCACTTT
TRBV27	NA	TRBJ2-1	16	TRBD2	CASRGAGPVSYNEQFF	TGTGCCAGCAGAGGAGCGGGGCCCGTTTCCTACAATGAGCAGTTCTTC
TRBV19	NA	TRBJ2-1	15	TRBD2	CASSRTSGGIDEQFF	TGTGCCAGTAGTAGGACTAGCGGAGGAATCGATGAGCAGTTCTTC
TRBV2	NA	TRBJ2-7	12	NA	CASSSWGAEQYF	TGTGCCAGCAGCAGTTGGGGGGCTGAGCAGTACTTC
TRBV3-1	NA	TRBJ2-7	17	NA	CASSQASGAEPIYEQYF	TGTGCCAGCAGCCAAGCTTCGGGGGCGGAACCTATCTACGAGCAGTACTTC
TRBV11-2	few	TRBJ2-5	16	TRBD1	CASSLVVGTGVGEQYF	TGTGCCAGCAGCTTAGTGGTTGGGACAGGGGTCGGGGAGCAGTACTTC
TRBV7-2	NA	TRBJ1-5	14	NA	CASSSLGGPQPQHF	TGTGCCAGCAGCTCATTAGGGGGGCCTCAGCCCCAGCATTTT
TRBV20-1	few	TRBJ2-1	15	TRBD2	CSARPSGRTQNEQFF	TGCAGTGCTAGACCTAGCGGGAGAACCCAGAATGAGCAGTTCTTC
TRBV5-6	NA	TRBJ2-3	15	TRBD2	CASSHRPSGFDTQYF	TGTGCCAGCAGCCACAGGCCTAGCGGGTTTGATACGCAGTATTTT
TRBV20-1	NA	TRBJ1-2	14	NA	CSARDTRPGGGYTF	TGCAGTGCTAGAGATACGAGGCCCGGGGGCGGCTACACCTTC
TRBV5-1	few	TRBJ2-7	15	NA	CASRLGSSDSYEQYF	TGCGCCAGCAGACTAGGGTCTAGCGACTCCTACGAGCAGTACTTC
TRBV11-2	once	TRBJ2-4	16	NA	CASSLGQGKMGNIQYF	TGTGCCAGCAGCTTAGGGCAGGGAAAGATGGGAAACATTCAGTACTTC
TRBV27	NA	TRBJ2-7	15	TRBD2	CASSLRAGISYEQYF	TGTGCCAGCAGTCTTAGAGCGGGAATCTCCTACGAGCAGTACTTC
TRBV28	NA	TRBJ2-2	14	NA	CASHPPSNTGELFF	TGTGCCAGCCACCCCCCAAGCAACACCGGGGAGCTGTTTTTT
TRBV5-1	NA	TRBJ1-1	16	NA	CASSLVGRPGNTEAFF	TGCGCCAGCAGCTTGGTAGGACGGCCGGGGAACACTGAAGCTTTCTTT
TRBV5-1	NA	TRBJ2-7	14	TRBD1	CASSRTGSAREQYF	TGCGCCAGCAGCAGGACAGGTTCGGCTCGCGAGCAGTACTTC
TRBV7-6	NA	TRBJ2-5	14	TRBD2	CAPAGGRALETQYF	TGTGCCCCGGCCGGGGGGAGGGCCTTAGAGACCCAGTACTTC
TRBV14	NA	TRBJ2-6	17	NA	CAGSQDGSGAGANVLTF	TGTGCCGGCAGCCAAGACGGTTCAGGGGCTGGGGCCAACGTCCTGACTTTC
TRBV9	NA	TRBJ2-7	16	NA	CASSASSRTSSYEQYF	TGTGCCAGCAGCGCCTCTAGCCGCACAAGCTCCTACGAGCAGTACTTC
TRBV6-6	NA	TRBJ2-1	13	NA	CASSTPKTGEQFF	TGTGCCAGCAGCACCCCGAAGACAGGTGAGCAGTTCTTC
TRBV7-2	NA	TRBJ2-1	14	NA	CASSVMGEYNEQFF	TGTGCCAGCAGCGTAATGGGGGAGTACAATGAGCAGTTCTTC
TRBV3-1	NA	TRBJ2-5	10	NA	CASSHGEQYF	TGTGCCAGCAGCCACGGGGAACAGTACTTC
TRBV29-1	few	TRBJ2-5	15	TRBD1	CSVGGYRGAQETQYF	TGCAGCGTTGGGGGCTACAGGGGTGCCCAAGAGACCCAGTACTTC
TRBV29-1	few	TRBJ2-2	11	NA	CSVEKSGELFF	TGCAGCGTTGAGAAGTCCGGGGAGCTGTTTTTT
TRBV20-1	NA	TRBJ2-7	16	NA	CSAREGGASGYNEQYF	TGCAGTGCTAGAGAGGGGGGGGCTAGCGGCTACAATGAGCAGTACTTC
TRBV20-1	few	TRBJ2-1	14	NA	CSASRRVHNSEQFF	TGCAGTGCTAGTCGGAGGGTACACAATAGTGAGCAGTTCTTC
TRBV5-5	few	TRBJ2-1	16	NA	CASSATLARSINEQFF	TGTGCCAGCAGCGCCACCCTAGCGCGGTCGATCAATGAGCAGTTCTTC
TRBV12-3/TRBV12-4	NA	TRBJ1-2	12	NA	CASSLWSYGYTF	TGTGCCAGCAGTTTATGGTCTTATGGCTACACCTTC
TRBV6-5	NA	TRBJ2-1	16	TRBD2	CASRKLAGGSYNEQFF	TGTGCCAGCAGGAAACTAGCGGGAGGGAGCTACAATGAGCAGTTCTTC
TRBV4-2	NA	TRBJ2-3	17	TRBD2	CASSPDRREPSTDTQYF	TGTGCCAGCAGCCCCGATAGGCGGGAGCCTAGCACAGATACGCAGTATTTT
TRBV24-1	NA	TRBJ2-1	13	NA	CATSGAAYNEQFF	TGTGCCACCAGTGGAGCAGCCTACAATGAGCAGTTCTTC
TRBV27	NA	TRBJ2-7	14	NA	CASSLSPRTYEQYF	TGTGCCAGCAGTTTATCGCCCCGCACCTACGAGCAGTACTTC
TRBV29-1	once	TRBJ2-5	13	NA	CSVGARPQETQYF	TGCAGCGTTGGGGCCAGACCACAAGAGACCCAGTACTTC
TRBV29-1	NA	TRBJ2-1	15	TRBD1	CSASPQGAVGNEQFF	TGCAGCGCCTCCCCGCAGGGGGCTGTGGGCAATGAGCAGTTCTTC
TRBV5-8	NA	TRBJ2-1	15	TRBD1	CASSVGTGAYNEQFF	TGTGCCAGCAGCGTTGGGACAGGGGCTTACAATGAGCAGTTCTTC
TRBV11-2	NA	TRBJ2-7	16	NA	CASSLVVGAGVGEQYF	TGTGCCAGCAGCTTAGTGGTTGGGGCAGGGGTCGGGGAGCAGTACTTC
TRBV11-2	few	TRBJ2-5	15	TRBD2	CASSQFSGSLETQYF	TGTGCCAGCAGCCAGTTTAGCGGGAGTTTGGAGACCCAGTACTTC
TRBV25-1	few	TRBJ2-1	13	NA	CASSASLGGGQFF	TGTGCCAGCAGCGCTAGCTTGGGAGGCGGGCAGTTCTTC
TRBV6-2/TRBV6-3	few	TRBJ2-3	17	TRBD2	CASSYSTASGSTDTQYF	TGTGCCAGCAGTTACTCGACGGCTAGCGGATCCACAGATACGCAGTATTTT
TRBV20-1	once	TRBJ2-4	13	NA	CSARRPSRNEQYF	TGCAGTGCCCGTCGGCCTAGCCGGAATGAGCAGTACTTC
TRBV25-1	NA	TRBJ2-4	13	NA	CASKGQAKNIQYF	TGTGCCAGCAAGGGGCAGGCCAAAAACATTCAGTACTTC
TRBV12-3/TRBV12-4	few	TRBJ2-7	15	TRBD2	CASSIWTSGAYEQYF	TGTGCCAGCAGTATATGGACTAGCGGGGCCTACGAGCAGTACTTC
TRBV29-1	NA	TRBJ2-1	16	TRBD1	CSVGRGVDRGGNEQFF	TGCAGCGTTGGGAGGGGCGTGGACAGGGGGGGCAATGAGCAGTTCTTC